This paragraph covers one T cell receptor beta chain sequence. What it recognizes is unknown. This sample was included in a study of long-term antiretroviral therapy in people with HIV. Study-wide context: The 2015 immediate-ART recommendation came about a decade after the earliest samples. Findings and caveats of the study: Upon ART, diversity increased but remained lower than transplant donor controls. Those clones which expanded before ART made up the dominant part of the repertoire at all time points.

Running of the v3.0 immunoSEQ assay took place at survey level. The data were produced by immunoSEQ multiplex PCR, yet TCRdb's version contains in-frame clones alone and is incomplete. The sample has tens of thousands of clones, 65% to 90% seen once; the top ten hold more than 2%. Samples held about 0.95-10 million cryopreserved PBMC, and DNA extraction followed. The CDR3 runs to 13 residues. Trimming shortened V by 0 bases and J by 0 bases, and 2 bases separated the two germline ends. CDR1 KGHSH and CDR2 LQKENI come from the germline V gene. The rearrangement uses TRBV18 and TRBJ1-1; D is undetermined. Sequencing used unsorted PBMCs, obtained 3 years after starting antiretroviral therapy. This TCR derives from a man aged 45-65 years with HIV. As DNA, the CDR3 is TGTGCCAGCTCACCACCGGTGAACACTGAAGCTTTCTTT. Protein product: CASSPPVNTEAFF.